What follows are 17 T cell receptor beta chains derived from one specimen sequenced in a study of shared clonotypes between healthy human individuals. Using immunoSEQ multiplex PCR, the repertoire was profiled, and TCRdb retains in-frame clones only, with some absent. The data contain some 2,500,000 clones, 85% to 95% of them seen just once; the ten biggest clones take up around 0.4%. The sequencing input was naive CD4+ T cells from PBMCs. Subset reported: CD45RA+ positively selected. The receptors were gathered from a man aged 18 to 29 in good health. Some clones in this sample may be carry-over from other donors' samples.

Concerning this clone itself: Other DNA sequences in the sample encode the same CDR3. The genes are TRBV6-5 and TRBJ2-1, with unresolved D. V was shortened by 5 bases and J by 6 bases, with 11 bases between the two germline ends. This CDR3 region has 13 residues. CDR1 and CDR2 from the germline V gene are MNHEY and SVGAGI. The CDR3 nucleotides read TGTGCCAGCAGTCCCCCAGGTCGCAATGAGCAGTTCTTC. It codes for CASSPPGRNEQFF.

The chain carries TRBV7-9 and TRBJ2-5, with no clear D. The J call may be wrong; the DNA end is better matched by TRBJ2-7. Germline-derived CDR1 and CDR2 are SEHNR and FQNEAQ (reference sequence). The CDR3 is made up of 13 amino acids. Here the CDR3 reads CASSLRVPHEQYF. CDR3 bases: TGTGCCAGCAGCTTGAGAGTCCCCCACGAGCAGTACTTC.

The V call is TRBV5-1, the J call TRBJ1-2; no clear D gene. Germline V gene sequence: CDR1 SGHRS, CDR2 YFSETQ. The CDR3 is 14 amino acids. The ends were cut back, 1 base at V and 0 bases at J, with 7 bases in the middle. CDR3 sequence reads: CASSLFDANYGYTF. The CDR3 DNA reads as TGCGCCAGCAGCTTGTTTGACGCTAACTATGGCTACACCTTC.

This clone was observed a handful of times. The V gene is TRBV7-9, the J gene TRBJ1-1; D might be TRBD1 (5 bases). Germline loops: CDR1 SEHNR, CDR2 FQNEAQ (reference sequence). V gave up 3 bases and J gave up 4 bases, with 12 bases separating them. The CDR3 is 14 residues long. The CDR3 sequence: CASSFAGSPTEAFF. CDR3 in DNA: TGTGCCAGCAGCTTCGCAGGGTCCCCCACTGAAGCTTTCTTT.

The chain uses TRBV11-3 and TRBJ2-5; the match to TRBD2 covers 8 bases. The CDR3 is 14 amino acids. Per the germline V gene, CDR1 is SGHNT and CDR2 is YENEEA. The trim removed 4 bases at V and 5 bases at J, leaving 6 bases unmatched. CDR3 residues: CASSSSGSRETQYF. Here the CDR3 DNA reads TGTGCCAGCAGCTCAAGCGGGAGCCGCGAGACCCAGTACTTC.

This sequence joins TRBV6-6 and TRBJ1-1, with D hard to call. The CDR3 has 13 amino acids. Trimming left V 6 bases short and J 1 base short, with 9 bases between. The germline V gene has CDR1 MNHNY and CDR2 SVGAGI (reference sequence). The CDR3 reads CASRLPPNTEAFF. The CDR3 DNA sequence: TGTGCCAGCAGATTACCTCCGAACACTGAAGCTTTCTTT.

The chain combines TRBV27 with TRBJ2-3, with 11 bases that match TRBD2. The V and J ends lost 6 bases and 1 base, in that order; junction bases with no gene match: 12. CDR1 and CDR2 (germline): MNHEY, SMNVEV (reference sequence). CDR3 size: 18 residues. CDR3 residues: CASSLISGRAGGTDTQYF. The CDR3 bases are TGTGCCAGCAGCCTGATTAGCGGGAGGGCCGGGGGCACAGATACGCAGTATTTT.

This clone showed up just once. V is TRBV28 and J is TRBJ2-2, with D perhaps TRBD2 (5 bases). Germline loops: CDR1 MDHEN, CDR2 SYDVKM. The CDR3 is 17 residues long. V was cut by 4 bases and J by 6 bases, with 21 bases left in between. The CDR3 spells CASSSLGGSWFPGELFF. CDR3 DNA sequence: TGTGCCAGCAGTTCTCTCGGTGGGAGCTGGTTTCCCGGGGAGCTGTTTTTT.

V gene TRBV7-9 combines with J gene TRBJ2-1; TRBD1 matches at 7 bases. The CDR3 runs 16 residues. Germline V gene data show CDR1 as SEHNR and CDR2 as FQNEAQ (reference sequence). Trimming took 6 bases from V and 3 from J; bases not matched to a gene: 11. The CDR3 nucleotides read TGTGCCAGCAGTGGGGTCAGGGGGAGCTTCTACAATGAGCAGTTCTTC. As protein: CASSGVRGSFYNEQFF. The variable domain in full, with the rest retrieved from reference TRBV7-9 and TRBJ2-1, is DTGVSQNPRHKITKRGQNVTFRCDPISEHNRLYWYRQTLGQGPEFLTYFQNEAQLEKSRLLSDRFSAERPKGSFSTLEIQRTEQGDSAMYLCASSGVRGSFYNEQFFGPGTRLTVL.

This chain links TRBV19 with TRBJ2-5; unclear D gene. CDR1 LNHDA and CDR2 SQIVND come from the germline V gene (reference sequence). V lost 7 bases to trimming and J lost 2 bases, with 14 bases between them. CDR3 length equals 14 residues. The CDR3, as DNA: TGTGCCAGTAACTGGTGGTTGGATCAAGAGACCCAGTACTTC. Encoded protein: CASNWWLDQETQYF.

This clone was seen once. The chain joins TRBV19 to TRBJ2-1; D perhaps matches TRBD2 (5 bases). Germline CDR1 is LNHDA and CDR2 is SQIVND (reference sequence). This CDR3 has 16 amino acids. V lost 6 bases, J lost 4 bases, and 19 bases lay in between. The chain's CDR3 is CASRSREWSTYNEQFF. CDR3 sequence (DNA): TGTGCCAGTAGATCTAGGGAGTGGAGTACATACAATGAGCAGTTCTTC.

The chain links TRBV27 to TRBJ1-2; weak D call: TRBD1 (5 bases). The V end lost 3 bases, the J end lost 2 bases, and 10 bases lay between the germline ends. The CDR3 has 14 amino acids. CDR1 and CDR2 from the germline V gene are MNHEY and SMNVEV (reference sequence). The CDR3, as DNA: TGTGCCAGCAGTTTGTGGCAGGGAAACTATGGCTACACCTTC. This encodes CASSLWQGNYGYTF.

This clone showed up just once. The chain employs TRBV5-4 and TRBJ2-1; no definite D call. Germline V gives CDR1 SGHNT, CDR2 YYREEE (reference sequence). CDR3 length: 17 amino acids. The germline V and J ends were trimmed by 1 base and 3 bases, with 17 bases remaining between them. Here the CDR3 reads CASSLRWLSGLYNEQFF. CDR3 in DNA: TGTGCCAGCAGCTTGCGGTGGCTCAGTGGCCTCTACAATGAGCAGTTCTTC.

The chain recombines TRBV6-4 with TRBJ1-4, with D tentatively TRBD1 (5 bases). Per germline, CDR1 MRHNA and CDR2 SNTAGT. The CDR3 is 13 amino acids. V shed 7 bases and J shed 8 bases, with 14 bases lying between them. The CDR3 spells CASTGPEGEKLFF. The CDR3 DNA reads as TGTGCCAGCACTGGCCCAGAGGGGGAAAAACTGTTTTTT.

The chain uses TRBV7-8 and TRBJ1-4; possible D gene TRBD1, 5 bases. The CDR3 spans 16 residues. V was shortened by 1 base and J by 0 bases, with 9 bases between the two germline ends. Germline-derived CDR1 and CDR2 are SGHVS and FQNEAQ. Written as DNA, the CDR3 is TGTGCCAGCAGCTTAGGTACGACAGCAACTAATGAAAAACTGTTTTTT. Its protein product is CASSLGTTATNEKLFF.

The chain has TRBV19 and TRBJ2-7; tentative D call: TRBD1 (6 bases). This CDR3 region has 13 residues. Germline CDR1 LNHDA, CDR2 SQIVND (reference sequence). V was clipped by 4 bases and J by 2 bases, with 9 bases between them. CDR3 nucleotide sequence: TGTGCCAGTAGTACACCAGGGGCCTACGAGCAGTACTTC. Residues: CASSTPGAYEQYF.

This rearrangement joins TRBV18 to TRBJ2-2; D possibly uses TRBD1 or TRBD2 (6 bases each). Germline values: CDR1 KGHSH, CDR2 LQKENI. The CDR3 totals 16 residues. The V end lost 7 bases, the J end lost 4 bases, and 19 bases lay between the germline ends. CDR3 DNA sequence: TGTGCCAGCTTACCGGAAGGGGGGCCCAGCACCGGGGAGCTGTTTTTT. Its protein is CASLPEGGPSTGELFF.